Listed below are T cell receptor beta chains from one sample, sequenced in a study of a mutant IDH1 vaccine in newly diagnosed glioma. Libraries were prepared by immunoSEQ multiplex PCR; TCRdb keeps only in-frame clonotypes and omits some of them. Seen here are about 43,000 clones, 84% observed once, and the top ten hold 2% to 3%. These TCRs' antigens remain unknown. The sequencing here drew on PBMCs, taken from a glioma patient whose treatment included an IDH1 peptide vaccine. These receptors came from a young woman with glioma. Some clones in this sample may be carry-over from other donors' samples. Each CDR3 is given with its conserved first and last residue. D genes are given only for firm matches. Not all rows give a size; the values are once, few, many and, for expanded clones, a class.

-	TRBV29-1	TRBJ2-3	TRBD2	CSATQLADSTDTQYF	TGCAGCGCGACGCAACTAGCGGATAGCACAGATACGCAGTATTTT
-	TRBV23-1	TRBJ1-5	-	CASSQPGYSNQPQHF	TGCGCCAGCAGTCAGCCCGGTTATAGCAATCAGCCCCAGCATTTT
-	TRBV5-1	TRBJ2-5	-	CASSPTTGRQETQYF	TGCGCCAGCAGCCCGACGACAGGTAGACAAGAGACCCAGTACTTC
once	TRBV28	TRBJ2-7	TRBD2	CSSGRAPTYEQYF	TGTAGCAGCGGGAGGGCCCCAACCTACGAGCAGTACTTC
-	TRBV5-6	TRBJ2-5	-	CASSFRTKETQYF	TGTGCCAGCAGCTTCAGGACAAAAGAGACCCAGTACTTC
once	TRBV27	TRBJ2-7	-	CASSLGLYSYEQYF	TGTGCCAGCAGTCTGGGACTGTACTCCTACGAGCAGTACTTC
-	TRBV5-4	TRBJ1-6	TRBD1	CAIRTGYNSPLHF	TGTGCCATCAGGACAGGGTATAATTCACCCCTCCACTTT
-	TRBV6-5	TRBJ1-2	-	CASSRQDLYGYTF	TGTGCCAGCAGTCGACAGGACCTCTATGGCTACACCTTC
-	TRBV6-1	TRBJ1-5	-	CASRTPTTYQPQHF	TGTGCCAGCAGAACCCCGACAACCTATCAGCCCCAGCATTTT
-	TRBV30	TRBJ2-3	TRBD2	CACLGGSSTDTQYF	TGTGCCTGTCTGGGAGGGTCTAGCACAGATACGCAGTATTTT
-	TRBV4-2	TRBJ1-2	-	CASSQVGETEGGYTF	TGTGCCAGCAGCCAAGTGGGGGAGACAGAAGGTGGCTACACCTTC
-	TRBV9	TRBJ1-1	-	CASSDTGIGNTEAFF	TGTGCCAGCAGTGATACAGGGATAGGGAACACTGAAGCTTTCTTT
-	TRBV6-5	TRBJ2-1	TRBD2	CASSYGLAGEGEQFF	TGTGCCAGCAGTTACGGACTAGCGGGAGAGGGTGAGCAGTTCTTC
-	TRBV6-5	TRBJ1-2	TRBD1	CASRVIQGAYYGYTF	TGTGCCAGCAGGGTAATACAGGGGGCTTACTATGGCTACACCTTC
-	TRBV15	TRBJ1-6	-	CATSRVGEGPNGADNSPLHF	TGTGCCACCAGCAGAGTGGGGGAGGGCCCCAACGGGGCTGATAATTCACCCCTCCACTTT
-	TRBV30	TRBJ1-1	-	CAWSVLGPLSTGNTEAFF	TGTGCCTGGAGTGTACTGGGCCCCCTCTCAACAGGTAACACTGAAGCTTTCTTT
-	TRBV9	TRBJ2-5	-	CASSITPRGAQETQYF	TGTGCCAGCAGCATTACTCCCCGGGGGGCCCAAGAGACCCAGTACTTC
-	TRBV2	TRBJ2-7	TRBD1	CASSESRGPYEQYF	TGTGCCAGCAGTGAAAGCAGGGGGCCCTACGAGCAGTACTTC
-	TRBV27	TRBJ1-3	TRBD1	CASSLWGGTGLSGNTIYF	TGTGCCAGCAGTTTATGGGGCGGGACAGGGCTCTCTGGAAACACCATATATTTT
-	TRBV4-1	TRBJ2-1	-	CASSTYRDHSYNEQFF	TGCGCCAGCAGCACTTACAGGGACCACTCCTACAATGAGCAGTTCTTC
-	TRBV10-3	TRBJ2-7	-	CAIRELERGEQYF	TGTGCCATCAGGGAGCTGGAGAGGGGCGAGCAGTACTTC
-	TRBV6-5	TRBJ1-4	-	CASSYSGGYEKLFF	TGTGCCAGCAGTTACTCAGGGGGTTACGAAAAACTGTTTTTT
-	TRBV4-3	TRBJ2-5	-	CASSPHPPEAGLMETQYF	TGCGCCAGCAGCCCGCACCCCCCTGAAGCCGGGTTGATGGAGACCCAGTACTTC
-	TRBV6-5	TRBJ2-7	-	CASFRGESEQYF	TGTGCCAGTTTTAGGGGGGAAAGCGAGCAGTACTTC
-	TRBV4-1	TRBJ1-2	TRBD1	CASRPSQGVGGYTF	TGCGCCAGCAGGCCCTCACAGGGGGTGGGAGGCTACACCTTC
-	TRBV30	TRBJ1-4	-	CAWSDQENGGATNEKLFF	TGTGCCTGGAGTGACCAGGAGAACGGGGGTGCAACTAATGAAAAACTGTTTTTT
-	TRBV9	TRBJ2-2	-	CASSVATWGASTGELFF	TGTGCCAGCAGCGTAGCTACCTGGGGGGCGAGTACCGGGGAGCTGTTTTTT
-	TRBV30	TRBJ1-1	TRBD1	CAWSGGGGLNTEAFF	TGTGCCTGGAGCGGAGGGGGCGGTTTGAACACTGAAGCTTTCTTT
-	TRBV5-4	TRBJ1-2	-	CASSAETSYGYTF	TGTGCCAGCAGCGCAGAAACAAGCTATGGCTACACCTTC